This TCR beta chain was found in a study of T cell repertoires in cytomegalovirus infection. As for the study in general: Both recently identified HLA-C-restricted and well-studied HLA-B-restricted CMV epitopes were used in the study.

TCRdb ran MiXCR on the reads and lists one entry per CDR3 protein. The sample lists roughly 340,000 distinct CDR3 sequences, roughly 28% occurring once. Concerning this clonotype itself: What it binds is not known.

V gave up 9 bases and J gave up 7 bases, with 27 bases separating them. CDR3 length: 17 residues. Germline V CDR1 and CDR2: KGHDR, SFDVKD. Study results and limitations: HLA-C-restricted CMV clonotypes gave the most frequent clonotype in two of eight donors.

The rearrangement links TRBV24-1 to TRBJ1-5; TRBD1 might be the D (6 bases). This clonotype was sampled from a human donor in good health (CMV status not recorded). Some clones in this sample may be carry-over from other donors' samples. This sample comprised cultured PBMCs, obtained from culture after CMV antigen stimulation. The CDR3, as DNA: TGTGCCACCGTCCTGGGGGGGCAGGGATACTATCAGCAGCCCCAGCATTTT. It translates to CATVLGGQGYYQQPQHF.